Below, 20 T cell receptor beta chains from the same sample are listed, as sequenced in a study of beta chain features in type 1 diabetes. As every portion of the isolated RNA was reverse transcribed, the sequencing read expressed TCRB transcripts. Here immunoSEQ multiplex PCR was the method, and the copy in TCRdb shows in-frame clones only, minus some. The table lists some 300,000 clones, about 8% of them singletons. Input material: central memory CD4+ T cells from blood. The source of these receptors is a woman between 18 and 30 years old in good health.

The chain uses TRBV5-1 and TRBJ1-5; 9 nucleotides align to TRBD1. CDR1 is SGHRS and CDR2 is YFSETQ in the germline V gene. The CDR3 extends over 19 amino acids. With V trimmed by 4 bases and J by 4 bases, 18 bases remained unmatched. The CDR3 region is CASSPLSPWTGERNQPQHF. CDR3 DNA sequence: TGCGCCAGCAGCCCCTTATCGCCCTGGACAGGGGAGAGAAATCAGCCCCAGCATTTT.

As concerns this clone: One end of the junction is discordant with germline, which a read error may explain. The V gene is TRBV19, the J gene TRBJ1-5; 9 bases line up with TRBD1. Germline V gives CDR1 LNHDA, CDR2 SQIVND (reference sequence). This CDR3 comprises 15 residues. DNA of the CDR3: TGTGCCAGTAGTCTCCGGGACAGGGCCGATCAACCCCAGCATTTT. As protein: CASSLRDRADQPQHF.

A few counts support this clone. Other DNA variants within this sample encode the same CDR3. The J gene is TRBJ1-5, the V gene TRBV5-1; TRBD1 might be the D (5 bases). CDR1 SGHRS and CDR2 YFSETQ come from the germline V gene. The CDR3 is made up of 14 amino acids. The ends were cut back, 2 bases at V and 3 bases at J, with 9 bases in the middle. CDR3 in amino acids: CASSLGTANQPQHF. Written as DNA, the CDR3 is TGCGCCAGCAGCTTAGGGACTGCCAATCAGCCCCAGCATTTT.

The genes are TRBV11-3 and TRBJ2-7; D is perhaps TRBD1 (6 bases). This CDR3 region has 17 residues. Germline CDR1 reads SGHNT; CDR2 reads YENEEA. Trimming took 2 bases from V and 2 from J, leaving 19 bases between them. In DNA form, the CDR3 reads TGTGCCAGCAGCTTAACAGGGCTTACCATGAAGGCCTACGAGCAGTACGTC. This gives the protein CASSLTGLTMKAYEQYV.

This clone was recorded a few times. This chain uses TRBV29-1 with TRBJ2-3; D gene ambiguous. Between the trimmed V and J ends, which lost 3 bases and 9 bases, there was a span of 7 bases. Germline CDR1 is SQVTM and CDR2 is ANQGSEA. The CDR3 contains 10 residues. The CDR3 DNA is TGCAGCGTTGAGAAGAGAACGCAGTATTTT. It specifies CSVEKRTQYF.

This clone was seen more than once but under ten times. V usage is TRBV28 and J usage is TRBJ1-4; 10 bases line up with TRBD1. The CDR3 runs to 15 residues. Germline V CDR1 and CDR2: MDHEN, SYDVKM. Trimming removed 1 base from V and 7 bases from J; junction bases left unmatched: 3. CDR3 nucleotide sequence: TGTGCCAGCAGTTTATCGGGACAGGGGCCTGAAAAACTGTTTTTT. It translates to CASSLSGQGPEKLFF.

This chain uses TRBV6-5 with TRBJ2-5; the match to TRBD2 covers 11 bases. From germline, CDR1 is MNHEY and CDR2 SVGAGI. V lost 6 bases and J lost 2; bases outside the gene matches: 5. The CDR3 loop spans 15 amino acids. CDR3 loop: CASSASGRTQETQYF. As DNA, the CDR3 is TGTGCCAGCAGCGCTAGCGGGAGGACTCAAGAGACCCAGTACTTC.

This clone showed up just a few times. V is TRBV27 and J is TRBJ2-4; TRBD2 might be the D (5 bases). This CDR3 has 16 amino acids. V was trimmed by 7 bases and J by 0 bases, leaving 16 bases between them. Germline loops: CDR1 MNHEY, CDR2 SMNVEV (reference sequence). The CDR3 loop reads CASKSKPGLAKNIQYF. As DNA, the CDR3 is TGTGCCAGCAAGAGCAAACCTGGACTAGCCAAAAACATTCAGTACTTC.

This clone was detected a few times. The chain has TRBV5-1 and TRBJ2-3; D is unclear. The V gene's germline CDR1 is SGHRS and CDR2 YFSETQ. V lost 4 bases, J lost 1 base, and 16 bases lay in between. The CDR3 is made up of 16 amino acids. The chain's CDR3 is CASSPLNGFGTDTQYF. The CDR3 DNA is TGCGCCAGCAGCCCCCTCAATGGGTTCGGCACAGATACGCAGTATTTT.

This clone occurred many times. Other DNA sequences in the same sample also yield this CDR3. V is TRBV7-3 and J is TRBJ2-3, with D perhaps matching TRBD2 (7 bases). The CDR3 contains 16 residues. Deletions cut 0 bases from V and 1 base from J, with 11 bases between. From germline, CDR1 is SGHTA and CDR2 FQGTGA. CDR3: CASSLTSGGRTDTQYF. Here the CDR3 DNA reads TGTGCCAGCAGCTTAACTTCGGGGGGCCGCACAGATACGCAGTATTTT.

This clone was seen only a few times. The V and J genes are TRBV5-4 and TRBJ1-6, with D unclear. This CDR3 is 13 amino acids long. Germline CDR1 is SGHNT and CDR2 is YYREEE (reference sequence). V was pared by 7 bases and J by 8 bases, with 13 bases between. DNA of the CDR3: TGTGCCAGCTCGCGTTTGGCGGATTCACCCCTCCACTTT. Its protein is CASSRLADSPLHF.

DNA of the CDR3: TGTGCCAGCAGCAGTGGGGGGGACACAGATACGCAGTATTTT. Protein product: CASSSGGDTDTQYF. The J gene is TRBJ2-3, the V gene TRBV6-4, with 7 bases identical to TRBD2. This CDR3 spans 14 amino acids. Germline V CDR1 and CDR2: MRHNA, SNTAGT. V lost 6 bases to trimming and J lost 2 bases; unmatched junction nucleotides: 5.

This clone has just one count. The genes are TRBV14 and TRBJ2-5; TRBD1 is a possible D gene (5 bases). Germline lookup yields CDR1 SGHDN and CDR2 FVKESK. V gave up 0 bases and J gave up 3 bases, with 11 bases separating them. The CDR3 contains 15 residues. The CDR3 DNA reads TGTGCCAGCAGCCAAGATATGGGGCTGAAAGAGACCCAGTACTTC. This encodes CASSQDMGLKETQYF.

The genes are TRBV29-1 and TRBJ2-1; TRBD1 or TRBD2 may be the D gene (6 bases each). Germline-derived CDR1 and CDR2 are SQVTM and ANQGSEA. Trimming removed 6 bases at V and 12 bases at J, with 21 bases between. This CDR3 comprises 13 residues. CDR3 region: CSVRGRGFGGQFF. CDR3 in DNA: TGCAGCGTGCGGGGCAGGGGATTTGGTGGGCAGTTCTTC.

The sample holds many counts of this clone. The chain employs TRBV7-8 and TRBJ2-4; TRBD1 aligns across 8 bases. CDR1 SGHVS and CDR2 FQNEAQ come from the germline V gene. This CDR3 is 15 amino acids long. The junction had 10 bases not matched to a gene; V was cut back by 3 bases and J by 9 bases. The DNA for the CDR3 is TGTGCCAGCAGCTTCGGACAGGGTCGACAGGGCATTCAGTACTTC. Amino acids: CASSFGQGRQGIQYF. Complete variable domain (other parts from reference TRBV7-8 and TRBJ2-4): GAGVSQSPRYKVAKRGQDVALRCDPISGHVSLFWYQQALGQGPEFLTYFQNEAQLDKSGLPSDRFFAERPEGSVSTLKIQRTQQEDSAVYLCASSFGQGRQGIQYFGAGTRLSVL.

This clone was counted at least ten times. The chain couples TRBV30 to TRBJ2-1; D is ambiguous. The germline CDR1 and CDR2 sequences are GTSNPN and SVGIG (reference sequence). This CDR3 has 13 residues. Trimming stripped 1 base from V and 7 bases from J, with 11 bases between. DNA of the CDR3: TGTGCCTGGAGTGAACTATCGTTGAATGAGCAGTTCTTC. It encodes CAWSELSLNEQFF.

The V gene is TRBV6-5, the J gene TRBJ2-5, with 13 bases matching TRBD2. V was pared by 4 bases and J by 6 bases, with 5 bases of the junction left unmatched. CDR1 and CDR2 (germline): MNHEY, SVGAGI. The CDR3 runs 15 residues. This chain's CDR3 is CASSLGLAGKKTQYF. CDR3 DNA sequence: TGTGCCAGCAGTTTGGGACTAGCGGGGAAAAAGACCCAGTACTTC.

This clone was counted at least ten times. The chain is built from TRBV23-1 and TRBJ1-2; D call uncertain. TRBV23-1 is identified as an open reading frame with a role that is uncertain. This CDR3 is built from 13 residues. The V and J ends lost 2 bases and 8 bases respectively, with 12 bases between them. CDR3 sequence (DNA): TGCGCCAGCAGTCAAGGGAACCGAGAGGGCTACACCTTC. It translates to CASSQGNREGYTF.

This clone was detected a few times. The V call is TRBV7-6, the J call TRBJ1-3; possibly TRBD1 for D (5 bases). There are 14 residues in the CDR3. Germline CDR1 is SGHVS and CDR2 is FNYEAQ. V shed 5 bases and J shed 4 bases, with 12 bases lying between them. The CDR3 nucleotides read TGTGCCAGCAGCCCAGGGACGTCAGGAAACACCATATATTTT. It is translated as CASSPGTSGNTIYF.

The gene calls are TRBV28 and TRBJ2-3; D gene unclear. This CDR3 spans 12 amino acids. Germline assignment: CDR1 MDHEN and CDR2 SYDVKM. Trimming removed 2 bases at V and 5 bases at J, with 5 bases between. CDR3 in amino acids: CASSLALDTQYF. For the CDR3, the DNA is TGTGCCAGCAGTTTAGCTTTAGATACGCAGTATTTT. Full variable domain (remainder filled in from reference TRBV28 and TRBJ2-3): DVKVTQSSRYLVKRTGEKVFLECVQDMDHENMFWYRQDPGLGLRLIYFSYDVKMKEKGDIPEGYSVSREKKERFSLILESASTNQTSMYLCASSLALDTQYFGPGTRLTVL.